Listed below are T cell receptor beta chains from one sample, sequenced in a study of cytomegalovirus exposure and HLA in healthy donors. Repertoires were generated with immunoSEQ multiplex PCR, while TCRdb's copy carries only in-frame clones and drops some. This sample has under 200,000 clones; 75% to 85% occur once, and the top ten carry 6% to 8%. Sequencing was done on a sample of PBMCs. These receptors were taken from a male donor in good health and CMV-seropositive. CDR3s include the opening cysteine and the closing phenylalanine or tryptophan. Fields, in order: J gene, V gene, CDR3 length, D gene, clone size, CDR3 protein, CDR3 DNA. D genes are given only for firm matches. Clone sizes are given selectively: once, few, many, or a class where the clone is expanded.

TRBJ2-1	TRBV2	13	TRBD2	-	CASTLAGLNEQFF	TGTGCCAGCACGCTAGCGGGTCTCAATGAGCAGTTCTTC
TRBJ2-1	TRBV11-2	14	TRBD2	-	CASSLLSGGSEQFF	TGTGCCAGCAGCTTATTAAGCGGGGGGAGTGAGCAGTTCTTC
TRBJ1-1	TRBV4-3	14	-	once	CASSHRGGNTEAFF	TGCGCCAGCAGCCACCGGGGGGGAAACACTGAAGCTTTCTTT
TRBJ1-2	TRBV28	14	-	few	CASQFIGQGMGYTF	TGTGCCAGCCAGTTTATCGGTCAGGGGATGGGCTACACCTTC
TRBJ2-3	TRBV15	14	TRBD1	few	CAISPGQSTDTQYF	TGTGCCATCAGTCCGGGACAGAGCACAGATACGCAGTATTTT
TRBJ1-1	TRBV4-2	15	-	-	CASSQPTEPNTEAFF	TGTGCCAGCAGCCAACCGACAGAGCCTAACACTGAAGCTTTCTTT
TRBJ1-6	TRBV2	15	-	-	CASSPRSSYNSPLHF	TGTGCCAGCAGCCCAAGGAGCTCCTATAATTCACCCCTCCACTTT
TRBJ1-2	TRBV14	15	TRBD1	once	CASSPLTGGGYGYTF	TGTGCCAGCAGCCCATTAACAGGGGGCGGCTATGGCTACACCTTC
TRBJ2-1	TRBV7-9	15	TRBD2	-	CASSLLAGVVNEQFF	TGTGCCAGCAGTTTACTAGCGGGGGTAGTCAATGAGCAGTTCTTC
TRBJ2-1	TRBV5-1	13	-	-	CASSRQPYNEQFF	TGCGCCAGCAGCAGACAACCATACAATGAGCAGTTCTTC
TRBJ2-1	TRBV7-2	14	TRBD2	-	CASSFSGGSNEQFF	TGTGCCAGCAGCTTTAGCGGGGGGAGTAATGAGCAGTTCTTC
TRBJ2-2	TRBV2	13	-	-	CASSENRVGELFF	TGTGCCAGCAGTGAAAATCGAGTTGGGGAGCTGTTTTTT
TRBJ2-7	TRBV29-1	13	-	-	CSVQRGSEDEQYF	TGCAGCGTTCAACGGGGGTCGGAAGACGAGCAGTACTTC
TRBJ2-7	TRBV5-1	18	-	-	CASSLNVGAGKTAYEQYF	TGCGCCAGCAGCTTGAATGTGGGGGCAGGGAAAACGGCCTACGAGCAGTACTTC
TRBJ2-1	TRBV5-1	16	-	-	CASSLVESSSYNEQFF	TGCGCCAGCAGCTTGGTTGAGTCTAGCTCCTACAATGAGCAGTTCTTC
TRBJ1-4	TRBV5-1	14	-	-	CASSGGGSYEKLFF	TGCGCCAGCAGCGGGGGGGGGTCTTATGAAAAACTGTTTTTT
TRBJ1-2	TRBV2	15	TRBD1	few	CASSVGQGGSYGYTF	TGTGCCAGCAGTGTGGGACAGGGGGGTAGCTATGGCTACACCTTC
TRBJ2-1	TRBV29-1	14	TRBD2	-	CSVLGGSSYNEQFF	TGCAGCGTTCTCGGGGGGAGCTCCTACAATGAGCAGTTCTTC
TRBJ1-6	TRBV5-6	16	-	few	CASSSIESSYNSPLHF	TGTGCCAGCAGCTCCATTGAGAGCTCCTATAATTCACCCCTCCACTTT
TRBJ2-1	TRBV4-3	16	-	-	CASSQDSFGAYNEQFF	TGCGCCAGCAGCCAAGATTCCTTTGGGGCTTACAATGAGCAGTTCTTC
TRBJ1-2	TRBV5-4	14	-	few	CASSLDRENYGYTF	TGTGCCAGCAGCTTGGACAGGGAGAACTATGGCTACACCTTC
TRBJ2-2	TRBV9	16	TRBD2	-	CASRPDSSGGTGELFF	TGTGCCAGCAGGCCCGACTCTAGCGGGGGGACCGGGGAGCTGTTTTTT
TRBJ1-6	TRBV27	14	TRBD1	-	CASGPWDSNSPLHF	TGTGCCAGTGGACCATGGGACAGTAATTCACCCCTCCACTTT
TRBJ2-3	TRBV5-4	14	-	-	CASSWTKGTDTQYF	TGTGCCAGCAGCTGGACTAAGGGCACAGATACGCAGTATTTT
TRBJ2-7	TRBV5-4	16	-	-	CASSLGTEDQSYEQYF	TGTGCCAGCAGCTTGGGGACAGAAGACCAATCCTACGAGCAGTACTTC
TRBJ1-2	TRBV30	11	-	-	CAKDMIYGYTF	TGTGCTAAGGACATGATCTATGGCTACACCTTC
TRBJ1-2	TRBV5-1	15	TRBD1	-	CASSKGQGVFYGYTF	TGCGCCAGCAGTAAGGGACAGGGGGTTTTCTATGGCTACACCTTC
TRBJ2-2	TRBV5-1	16	TRBD1	once	CASSLTGTANTGELFF	TGCGCCAGCAGCCTTACCGGGACAGCGAACACCGGGGAGCTGTTTTTT
TRBJ1-4	TRBV6-1	13	TRBD1	-	CASSEGTGGELFF	TGTGCCAGCAGTGAAGGGACAGGGGGGGAACTGTTTTTT
TRBJ2-3	TRBV30	13	-	-	CAWSGGRAVTQYF	TGTGCCTGGAGTGGAGGCAGGGCGGTTACGCAGTATTTT
TRBJ2-2	TRBV10-1	16	-	-	CASSEGGTGNTGELFF	TGCGCCAGCAGTGAGGGCGGCACAGGGAACACCGGGGAGCTGTTTTTT
TRBJ1-1	TRBV9	15	TRBD1	-	CASSVTGGWDTEAFF	TGTGCCAGCAGCGTCACAGGGGGCTGGGACACTGAAGCTTTCTTT
TRBJ1-2	TRBV19	14	-	once	CASSIGRTNYGYTF	TGTGCCAGTAGTATAGGGAGGACCAACTATGGCTACACCTTC
TRBJ1-1	TRBV6-1	13	-	-	CASSPDSNTEAFF	TGTGCCAGCAGTCCCGACAGTAACACTGAAGCTTTCTTT
TRBJ1-1	TRBV6-1	15	-	-	CASSPYEGRNTEAFF	TGTGCCAGCAGCCCCTACGAAGGGAGGAACACTGAAGCTTTCTTT
TRBJ2-1	TRBV7-9	15	-	-	CASSPGRGGAYEQFF	TGTGCCAGCAGTCCGGGGCGAGGCGGGGCCTATGAGCAGTTCTTC
TRBJ2-1	TRBV30	14	-	-	CAWSLPKPPDEQFF	TGTGCCTGGAGCCTCCCAAAGCCCCCCGATGAGCAGTTCTTC
TRBJ2-2	TRBV5-1	15	-	-	CASSSDTPRNGELFF	TGCGCCAGCAGCTCGGACACACCAAGAAACGGGGAGCTGTTTTTT